These T cell receptor beta chains were read from a single sample in a study of blood T cells in healthy people across ages. TCRdb reprocessed the 5' RACE reads with MiXCR, giving one entry per CDR3 protein. The data hold hundreds of thousands of distinct CDR3 sequences, with about 52% observed a single time. Sequencing input: blood. The origin of the receptors is an older woman in good health. The CDR3 runs from the conserved cysteine through the conserved F or W. The D gene is left open where the match is weak. Clone size is stated in some rows and not others, as once, few, many or a class when expanded.

clone size	V gene	D gene	J gene	CDR3 protein	CDR3 DNA
NA	TRBV5-1	NA	TRBJ1-2	CASSEGPAYGYTF	TGCGCCAGCAGCGAGGGACCGGCCTATGGCTACACCTTC
NA	TRBV7-2	TRBD2	TRBJ2-5	CASSADPLAGGPSETQYF	TGTGCCAGCAGCGCAGACCCATTAGCGGGAGGGCCGTCGGAGACCCAGTACTTC
NA	TRBV20-1	NA	TRBJ2-3	CSASRGSPDTQYF	TGCAGTGCTAGTAGGGGGAGTCCAGATACGCAGTATTTT
few	TRBV7-9	NA	TRBJ1-2	CASSFIGTGANYGYTF	TGTGCCAGCAGCTTTATTGGAACCGGAGCTAACTATGGCTACACCTTC
NA	TRBV9	NA	TRBJ2-5	CASSVEAGGLEQYF	TGTGCCAGCAGCGTAGAGGCAGGGGGGTTGGAGCAGTACTTC
NA	TRBV20-1	TRBD2	TRBJ2-7	CSARELTSGRALPSYEQYF	TGCAGTGCTAGAGAACTTACTAGCGGGAGGGCCTTACCTTCTTACGAGCAGTACTTC
few	TRBV6-2/TRBV6-3	NA	TRBJ2-7	CASSALYEQYF	TGTGCCAGCAGCGCACTTTACGAGCAGTACTTC
NA	TRBV27	TRBD2	TRBJ2-1	CASSGALAGVLGEQFF	TGTGCCAGCAGTGGCGCGCTAGCGGGAGTACTGGGTGAGCAGTTCTTC
NA	TRBV6-2/TRBV6-3	TRBD2	TRBJ2-1	CASSYPRTSRCEQFF	TGTGCCAGCAGTTACCCTAGGACTAGCAGGTGTGAGCAGTTCTTC
NA	TRBV10-3	NA	TRBJ2-7	CAISDGRSSCEQYF	TGTGCCATCAGTGACGGACGGAGCTCCTGCGAGCAGTACTTC
few	TRBV3-1	NA	TRBJ2-3	CASSQSLWGTDTQYF	TGTGCCAGCAGCCAATCGTTGTGGGGTACGGATACGCAGTATTTT
few	TRBV29-1	TRBD2	TRBJ2-3	CSVEDRLAGGGTDTQYF	TGCAGCGTTGAAGATCGACTAGCGGGAGGCGGCACAGATACGCAGTATTTT